This T cell receptor beta chain is from a study of blood T cell repertoires in COVID-19. Study overall: From T cells, B-cell-depleted T cells, or PBMCs came the material, which was cDNA or gDNA.

This study enrolled people aged about 18 to 90 from around 25 US geographic areas. Original data processing: By means of reference gene primer amplification, nucleated cell counts were estimated. TCRdb's copy holds only in-frame clones and misses some; the assay was immunoSEQ multiplex PCR. V, J and clone size are taken as reported in that table, and D and trimming were inferred from the DNA itself. The top ten hold approximately 0.7% of the sample, which has approximately 470,000 clones, approximately 90% seen once. V lost 6 bases, J lost 3 bases, and 14 bases lay in between. The CDR3 extends over 15 amino acids. Germline loops: CDR1 MDHEN, CDR2 SYDVKM. This clone was seen a few times.

This rearrangement joins TRBV28 to TRBJ2-2; weak D call: TRBD2 (5 bases). The sample taken for sequencing was PBMCs or T cells enriched from blood (not recorded which). The receptor comes from a woman aged 18-35 years who had recovered from COVID-19. CDR3 loop: CASRLAGVDTGELFF. CDR3 nucleotides: TGTGCCAGCAGGCTAGCCGGGGTAGACACCGGGGAGCTGTTTTTT.